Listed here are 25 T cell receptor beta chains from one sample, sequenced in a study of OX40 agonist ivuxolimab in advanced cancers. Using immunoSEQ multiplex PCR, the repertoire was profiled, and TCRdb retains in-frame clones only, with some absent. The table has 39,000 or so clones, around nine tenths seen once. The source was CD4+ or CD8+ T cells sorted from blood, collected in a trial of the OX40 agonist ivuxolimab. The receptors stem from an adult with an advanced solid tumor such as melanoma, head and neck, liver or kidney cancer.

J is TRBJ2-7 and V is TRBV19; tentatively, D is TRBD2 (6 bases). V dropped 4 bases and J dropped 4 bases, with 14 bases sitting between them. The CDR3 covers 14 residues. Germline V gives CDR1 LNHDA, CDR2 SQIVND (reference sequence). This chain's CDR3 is CASSTSPGRYEQYF. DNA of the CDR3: TGTGCCAGTAGTACCTCCCCGGGGAGGTACGAGCAGTACTTC.

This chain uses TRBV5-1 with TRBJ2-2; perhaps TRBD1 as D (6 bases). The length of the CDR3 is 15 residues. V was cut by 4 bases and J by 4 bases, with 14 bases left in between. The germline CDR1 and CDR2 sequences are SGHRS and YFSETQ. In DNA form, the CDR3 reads TGCGCCAGCAGCCCCTTGACAGGCCCCACCGGGGAGCTGTTTTTT. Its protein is CASSPLTGPTGELFF.

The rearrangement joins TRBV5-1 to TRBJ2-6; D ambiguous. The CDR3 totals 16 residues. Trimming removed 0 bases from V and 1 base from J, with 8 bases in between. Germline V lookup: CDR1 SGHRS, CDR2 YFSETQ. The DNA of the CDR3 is TGCGCCAGCAGCTTGGGCCTTGGATCTGGGGCCAACGTCCTGACTTTC. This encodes CASSLGLGSGANVLTF.

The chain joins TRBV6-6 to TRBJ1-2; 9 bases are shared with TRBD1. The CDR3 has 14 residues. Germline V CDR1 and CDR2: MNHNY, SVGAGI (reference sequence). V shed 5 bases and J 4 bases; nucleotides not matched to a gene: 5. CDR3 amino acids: CASSQGTGSYGYTF. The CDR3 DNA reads TGTGCCAGCAGTCAGGGGACAGGGAGCTATGGCTACACCTTC.

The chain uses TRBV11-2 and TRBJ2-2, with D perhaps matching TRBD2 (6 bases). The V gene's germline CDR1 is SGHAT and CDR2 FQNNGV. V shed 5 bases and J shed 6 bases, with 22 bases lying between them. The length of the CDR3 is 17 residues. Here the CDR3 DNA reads TGTGCCAGCAGCCCGCGTCTGCGGGATGGGAGTGCCGGGGAGCTGTTTTTT. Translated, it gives CASSPRLRDGSAGELFF.

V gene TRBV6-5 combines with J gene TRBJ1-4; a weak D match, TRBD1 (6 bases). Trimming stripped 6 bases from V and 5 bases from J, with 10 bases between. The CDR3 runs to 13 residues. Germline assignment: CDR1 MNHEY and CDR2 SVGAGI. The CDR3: CASRKDRNEKLFF. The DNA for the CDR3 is TGTGCCAGCAGGAAAGACAGGAATGAAAAACTGTTTTTT.

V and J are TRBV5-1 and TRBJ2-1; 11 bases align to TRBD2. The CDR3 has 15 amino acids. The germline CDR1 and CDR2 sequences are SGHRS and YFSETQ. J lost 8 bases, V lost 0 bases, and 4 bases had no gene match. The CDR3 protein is CASSLGVGLADEQFF. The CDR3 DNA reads TGCGCCAGCAGCTTGGGGGTGGGACTAGCGGATGAGCAGTTCTTC.

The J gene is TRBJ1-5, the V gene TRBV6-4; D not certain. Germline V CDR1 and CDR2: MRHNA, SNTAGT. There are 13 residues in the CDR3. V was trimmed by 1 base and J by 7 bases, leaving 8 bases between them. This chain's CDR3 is CASSDFEGQPQHF. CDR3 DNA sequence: TGTGCCAGCAGTGACTTTGAAGGACAGCCCCAGCATTTT.

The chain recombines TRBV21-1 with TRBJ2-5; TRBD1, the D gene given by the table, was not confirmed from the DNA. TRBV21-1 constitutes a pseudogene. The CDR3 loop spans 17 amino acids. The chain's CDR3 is CASGAGQGAPGCETQYF. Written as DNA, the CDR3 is TGTGCCAGCGGGGCCGGACAGGGGGCCCCCGGGTGCGAGACCCAGTACTTC.

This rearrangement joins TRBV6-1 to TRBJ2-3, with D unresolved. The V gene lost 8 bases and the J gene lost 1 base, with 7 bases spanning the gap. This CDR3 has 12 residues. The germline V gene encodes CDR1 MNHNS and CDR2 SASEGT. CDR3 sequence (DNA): TGTGCCAGCCAGTACGGCACAGATACGCAGTATTTT. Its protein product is CASQYGTDTQYF.

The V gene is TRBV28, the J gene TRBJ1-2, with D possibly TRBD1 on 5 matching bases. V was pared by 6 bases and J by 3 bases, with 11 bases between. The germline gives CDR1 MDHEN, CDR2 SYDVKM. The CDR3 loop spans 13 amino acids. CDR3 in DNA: TGTGCCAGCAGCCGGGACCGGTACTATGGCTACACCTTC. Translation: CASSRDRYYGYTF.

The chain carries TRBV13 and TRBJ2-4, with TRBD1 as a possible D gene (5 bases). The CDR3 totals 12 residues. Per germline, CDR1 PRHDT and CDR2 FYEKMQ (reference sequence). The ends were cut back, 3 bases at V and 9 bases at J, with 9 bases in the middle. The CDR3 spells CASSFDRGIQYF. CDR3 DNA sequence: TGTGCCAGCAGCTTTGACAGAGGCATTCAGTACTTC.

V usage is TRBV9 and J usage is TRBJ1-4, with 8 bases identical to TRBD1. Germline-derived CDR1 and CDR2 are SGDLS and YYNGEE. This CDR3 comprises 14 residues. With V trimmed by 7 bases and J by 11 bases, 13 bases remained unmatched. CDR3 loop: CASGAGQGTEKLFF. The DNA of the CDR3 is TGTGCCAGCGGCGCCGGACAGGGCACAGAGAAACTGTTTTTT.

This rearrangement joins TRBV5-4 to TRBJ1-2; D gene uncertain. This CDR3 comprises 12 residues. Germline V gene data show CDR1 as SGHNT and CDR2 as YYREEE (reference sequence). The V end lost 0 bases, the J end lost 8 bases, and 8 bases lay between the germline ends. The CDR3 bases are TGTGCCAGCAGCTTGGAGGTCGAAGGCTACACCTTC. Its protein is CASSLEVEGYTF.

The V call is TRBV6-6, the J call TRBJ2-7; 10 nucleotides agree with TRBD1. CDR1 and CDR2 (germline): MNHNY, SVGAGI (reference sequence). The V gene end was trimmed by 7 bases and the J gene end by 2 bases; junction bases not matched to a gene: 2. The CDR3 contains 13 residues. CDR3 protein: CASKGQGAYEQYF. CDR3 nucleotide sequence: TGTGCCAGCAAAGGACAGGGGGCCTACGAGCAGTACTTC.

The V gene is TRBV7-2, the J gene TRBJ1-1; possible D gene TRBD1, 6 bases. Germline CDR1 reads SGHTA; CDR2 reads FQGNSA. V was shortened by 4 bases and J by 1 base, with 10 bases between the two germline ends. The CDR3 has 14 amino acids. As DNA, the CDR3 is TGTGCCAGCAGCTCAGGACAGCAGAACACTGAAGCTTTCTTT. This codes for CASSSGQQNTEAFF.

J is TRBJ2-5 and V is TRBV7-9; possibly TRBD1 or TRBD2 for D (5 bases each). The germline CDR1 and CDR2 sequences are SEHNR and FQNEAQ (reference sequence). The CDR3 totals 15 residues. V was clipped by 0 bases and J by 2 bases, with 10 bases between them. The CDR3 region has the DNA TGTGCCAGCAGCTTAGCTAGGGACGGACAAGAGACCCAGTACTTC. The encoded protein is CASSLARDGQETQYF.

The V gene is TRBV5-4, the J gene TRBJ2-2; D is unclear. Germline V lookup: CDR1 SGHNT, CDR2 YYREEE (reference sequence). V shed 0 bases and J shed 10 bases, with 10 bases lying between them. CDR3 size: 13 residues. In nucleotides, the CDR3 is TGTGCCAGCAGCTTGGACTTTTCCCCGGAGCTGTTTTTT. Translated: CASSLDFSPELFF. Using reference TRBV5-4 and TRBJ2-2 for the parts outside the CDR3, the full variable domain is ETGVTQSPTHLIKTRGQQVTLRCSSQSGHNTVSWYQQALGQGPQFIFQYYREEENGRGNFPPRFSGLQFPNYSSELNVNALELDDSALYLCASSLDFSPELFFGEGSRLTVL.

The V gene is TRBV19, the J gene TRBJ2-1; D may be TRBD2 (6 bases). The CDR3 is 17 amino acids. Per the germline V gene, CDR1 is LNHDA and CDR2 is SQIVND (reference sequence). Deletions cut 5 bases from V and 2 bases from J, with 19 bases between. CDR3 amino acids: CASSPQRGVATYNEQFF. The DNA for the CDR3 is TGTGCCAGTAGTCCTCAACGCGGGGTGGCTACCTACAATGAGCAGTTCTTC. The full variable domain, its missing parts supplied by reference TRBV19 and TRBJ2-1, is DGGITQSPKYLFRKEGQNVTLSCEQNLNHDAMYWYRQDPGQGLRLIYYSQIVNDFQKGDIAEGYSVSREKKESFPLTVTSAQKNPTAFYLCASSPQRGVATYNEQFFGPGTRLTVL.

This CDR3 is CASSLAGGGGTQYF. In DNA form, the CDR3 reads TGTGCCAGCAGCTTGGCAGGCGGCGGAGGGACCCAGTACTTC. This sequence joins TRBV5-8 and TRBJ2-5; D perhaps matches TRBD2 (5 bases). The CDR3 is made up of 14 amino acids. CDR1 is SGHTS, CDR2 YDEGEE, per germline. V lost 0 bases to trimming and J lost 7 bases, with 13 bases between them. Based on the CDR3 plus reference TRBV5-8 and TRBJ2-5, the full variable domain is EAGVTQSPTHLIKTRGQQATLRCSPISGHTSVYWYQQALGLGLQFLLWYDEGEERNRGNFPPRFSGRQFPNYSSELNVNALELEDSALYLCASSLAGGGGTQYFGPGTRLLVL.

The CDR3 DNA reads TGTGCCAGCAGCCCGGACGGGCCTACTGGAGCCACCGGGGAGCTGTTTTTT. It yields the protein CASSPDGPTGATGELFF. The chain combines TRBV13 with TRBJ2-2, with D hard to call. CDR1 is PRHDT and CDR2 is FYEKMQ in the germline V gene (reference sequence). The CDR3 consists of 17 residues. V was trimmed by 5 bases and J by 4 bases, leaving 20 bases between them. The variable domain in full, with the rest retrieved from reference TRBV13 and TRBJ2-2, is AAGVIQSPRHLIKEKRETATLKCYPIPRHDTVYWYQQGPGQDPQFLISFYEKMQSDKGSIPDRFSAQQFSDYHSELNMSSLELGDSALYFCASSPDGPTGATGELFFGEGSRLTVL.

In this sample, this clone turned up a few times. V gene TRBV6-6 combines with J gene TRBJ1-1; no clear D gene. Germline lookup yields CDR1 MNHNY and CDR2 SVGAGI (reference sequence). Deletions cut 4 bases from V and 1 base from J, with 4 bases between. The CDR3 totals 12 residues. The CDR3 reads CASSSGNTEAFF. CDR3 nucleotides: TGTGCCAGCAGTTCAGGGAACACTGAAGCTTTCTTT.

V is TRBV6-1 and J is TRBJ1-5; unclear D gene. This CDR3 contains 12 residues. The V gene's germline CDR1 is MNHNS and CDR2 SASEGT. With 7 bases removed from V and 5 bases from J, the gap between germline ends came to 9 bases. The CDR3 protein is CASTNSYQPQHF. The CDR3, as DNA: TGTGCCAGCACCAATAGTTATCAGCCCCAGCATTTT.

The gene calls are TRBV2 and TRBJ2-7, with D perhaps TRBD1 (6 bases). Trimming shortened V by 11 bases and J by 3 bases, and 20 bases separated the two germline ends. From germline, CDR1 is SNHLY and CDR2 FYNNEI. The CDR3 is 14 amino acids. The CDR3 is CAGLRGSGNYEQYF. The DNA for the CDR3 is TGTGCCGGATTAAGGGGGTCGGGGAACTACGAGCAGTACTTC.

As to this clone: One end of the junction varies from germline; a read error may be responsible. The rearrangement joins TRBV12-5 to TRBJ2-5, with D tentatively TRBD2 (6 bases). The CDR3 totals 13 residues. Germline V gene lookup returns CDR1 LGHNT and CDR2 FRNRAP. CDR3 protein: CASALGGQETQYF. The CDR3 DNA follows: TGTGCTAGTGCTTTGGGGGGCCAAGAGACCCAGTACTTC.